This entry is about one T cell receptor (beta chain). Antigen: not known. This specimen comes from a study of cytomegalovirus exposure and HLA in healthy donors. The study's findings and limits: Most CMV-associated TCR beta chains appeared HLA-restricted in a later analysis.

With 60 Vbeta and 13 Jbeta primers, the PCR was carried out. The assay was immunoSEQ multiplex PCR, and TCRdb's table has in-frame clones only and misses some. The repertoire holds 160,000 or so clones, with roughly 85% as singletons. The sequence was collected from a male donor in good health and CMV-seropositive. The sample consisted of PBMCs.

DNA of the CDR3: TGTGCCAGAGGGACAAGCTACGAGCAGTACTTC. Its translation is CARGTSYEQYF. The chain recombines TRBV25-1 with TRBJ2-7; possible D gene TRBD1, 6 bases. Trimming shortened V by 9 bases and J by 3 bases, and 9 bases separated the two germline ends. CDR3 length: 11 amino acids. CDR1 is MGHDK and CDR2 is SYGVNS in the germline V gene.